These 30 T cell receptor beta chains share one sample of origin, sequenced in a study of early T cells in non-severe SARS-CoV-2 infection. Using its own MiXCR run on the 5' RACE reads, TCRdb lists one record per CDR3 protein. Among approximately 20,000 distinct CDR3 sequences, more than 4% were seen once, and the ten largest hold about 1.6%. The source material was whole blood. The receptor source for this set is an adult who was a healthcare worker with PCR-confirmed SARS-CoV-2 infection or an uninfected control (not recorded which).

This clonotype has at least ten counts. This rearrangement joins TRBV27 to TRBJ1-3; 7 nucleotides match TRBD1. CDR1 and CDR2 from the germline V gene are MNHEY and SMNVEV (reference sequence). CDR3 length equals 15 residues. Germline trimming cut 4 bases from V and 0 bases from J; bases unmatched to any gene: 3. CDR3 nucleotides: TGTGCCAGCAGTTCGACAGGGCTCTCTGGAAACACCATATATTTT. Its protein product is CASSSTGLSGNTIYF.

This clonotype has at least ten counts. This chain connects TRBV27 to TRBJ1-1, with 10 bases lining up with TRBD1. J gave up 0 bases and V 3 bases, and 7 bases lay outside the gene matches. This CDR3 region has 17 residues. From germline, CDR1 is MNHEY and CDR2 SMNVEV (reference sequence). The CDR3 loop is CASSFQRTGGMNTEAFF. The CDR3, as DNA: TGTGCCAGCAGTTTTCAACGGACAGGGGGGATGAACACTGAAGCTTTCTTT.

V and J are TRBV5-5 and TRBJ2-3, with D perhaps matching TRBD1 or TRBD2 (5 bases each). The V end was cut by 1 base, the J end by 2 bases, with 11 bases between. The CDR3 covers 15 residues. Germline values: CDR1 SGHKS, CDR2 YYEKEE (reference sequence). CDR3 sequence (DNA): TGTGCCAGCAGCTTGAGCACAGGACTCACAGATACGCAGTATTTT. It yields the protein CASSLSTGLTDTQYF.

This clonotype was detected many times. The chain joins TRBV11-2 to TRBJ2-2; D tentatively fits TRBD1 or TRBD2 (6 bases each). The V gene lost 3 bases and the J gene lost 0 bases, with 17 bases spanning the gap. Germline CDR1 SGHAT, CDR2 FQNNGV. The CDR3 is 18 residues long. This CDR3 is CASSFKGGPITNTGELFF. CDR3 bases: TGTGCCAGCAGCTTTAAGGGGGGACCGATAACGAACACCGGGGAGCTGTTTTTT.

This clonotype was counted at least ten times. The genes are TRBV5-5 and TRBJ1-1, with D unresolved. There are 11 residues in the CDR3. The germline V gene encodes CDR1 SGHKS and CDR2 YYEKEE (reference sequence). The germline V and J ends were trimmed by 0 bases and 7 bases, with 4 bases remaining between them. Here the CDR3 DNA reads TGTGCCAGCAGCTTGGTCGGTGAAGCTTTCTTT. Encoded protein: CASSLVGEAFF.

This clonotype showed up many times. This chain joins TRBV6-2 or TRBV6-3 and TRBJ1-5; D is possibly TRBD1 (5 bases). CDR1 is MNHEY, CDR2 SVGEGT, per germline. The V end lost 7 bases, the J end lost 0 bases, and 16 bases lay between the germline ends. CDR3 length equals 16 residues. The CDR3 DNA reads TGTGCCAGCAACCTCCGGGGGGGGGATAGCAATCAGCCCCAGCATTTT. It codes for CASNLRGGDSNQPQHF.

Ten or more counts support this clonotype. The chain links TRBV10-3 to TRBJ2-5, with D perhaps matching TRBD2 (6 bases). From germline, CDR1 is ENHRY and CDR2 SYGVKD. This CDR3 region has 14 residues. The V and J ends lost 10 bases and 4 bases respectively, with 19 bases between them. The CDR3 loop reads CASTPRGGVETQYF. CDR3 in DNA: TGTGCCAGCACTCCCCGGGGCGGGGTAGAGACCCAGTACTTC.

This clonotype was seen many times. The chain is built from TRBV10-2 and TRBJ2-2; weak D call: TRBD2 (7 bases). Germline V gene sequence: CDR1 WSHSY, CDR2 SAAADI. Trimming took 7 bases from V and 6 from J, leaving 12 bases between them. The CDR3 spans 13 residues. The CDR3 sequence: CASMGGLAGELFF. The CDR3 coding sequence is TGCGCCAGCATGGGGGGGCTCGCCGGGGAGCTGTTTTTT.

This clonotype was picked up many times. This rearrangement joins TRBV6-5 to TRBJ2-7, with D uncertain. V lost 0 bases and J 1 base, leaving 4 bases between the germline ends. Per germline, CDR1 MNHEY and CDR2 SVGAGI. The CDR3 consists of 13 residues. The DNA for the CDR3 is TGTGCCAGCAGTTACTCAGGATCCTACGAGCAGTACTTC. It translates to CASSYSGSYEQYF.

This clonotype was seen repeatedly, ten times or more. The CDR3 loop reads CASSGPEDGGTKAFF. The CDR3 nucleotides read TGTGCCAGCAGCGGACCCGAGGACGGAGGTACTAAAGCTTTCTTT. This chain uses TRBV7-9 with TRBJ1-1; D call uncertain. This CDR3 spans 15 amino acids. Germline lookup yields CDR1 SEHNR and CDR2 FQNEAQ (reference sequence). V was cut by 5 bases and J by 9 bases, with 22 bases left in between.

This clonotype was detected many times. The chain combines TRBV6-2 or TRBV6-3 with TRBJ2-1; D gene unclear. From germline, CDR1 is MNHEY and CDR2 SVGEGT. This CDR3 contains 16 residues. The ends were cut back, 2 bases at V and 0 bases at J, with 11 bases in the middle. The CDR3 spells CASSYPSLLSYNEQFF. In DNA form, the CDR3 reads TGTGCCAGCAGTTACCCTTCGCTTCTCTCCTACAATGAGCAGTTCTTC.

This clonotype counts as medium-sized. V is TRBV27 and J is TRBJ1-2; D uncertain. Germline assignment: CDR1 MNHEY and CDR2 SMNVEV (reference sequence). Trimming shortened V by 0 bases and J by 0 bases, and 11 bases separated the two germline ends. CDR3 length equals 16 residues. CDR3 loop: CASSLSNGKANYGYTF. The CDR3 nucleotides read TGTGCCAGCAGTTTATCGAACGGTAAAGCTAACTATGGCTACACCTTC.

There are many counts of this clonotype. The rearrangement uses TRBV20-1 and TRBJ2-4; 10 bases align to TRBD2. The V and J ends lost 3 bases and 0 bases, in that order; junction bases with no gene match: 11. This CDR3 is 18 amino acids long. The V gene's germline CDR1 is DFQATT and CDR2 SNEGSKA (reference sequence). In DNA, the CDR3 is TGCAGTGCTAGCCTGCGGACTAGCGGATTCGTAGCCAAAAACATTCAGTACTTC. Protein product: CSASLRTSGFVAKNIQYF.

This clonotype was observed a handful of times. V is TRBV5-6 and J is TRBJ1-2; no definite D call. Trimming took off 7 bases at V and 6 bases at J, with 22 bases between the two ends. Germline CDR1 and CDR2: SGHDT and YYEEEE. The CDR3 runs 15 residues. The CDR3 is CASGPLRTNLNGYTF. CDR3 coding DNA: TGTGCCAGCGGACCCTTGAGGACGAATCTAAATGGCTACACCTTC.

This clonotype was found many times. The genes are TRBV20-1 and TRBJ1-1; 8 positions agree with TRBD1. There are 14 residues in the CDR3. Germline CDR1 is DFQATT and CDR2 is SNEGSKA (reference sequence). V was pared by 5 bases and J by 0 bases, with 5 bases of the junction left unmatched. DNA for the CDR3: TGCAGTGCTCAAACAGGGGGGATGAACACTGAAGCTTTCTTT. The encoded protein is CSAQTGGMNTEAFF.

This clonotype was recorded many times. The chain couples TRBV9 to TRBJ2-6; D might be TRBD1 (5 bases). Germline V gene data show CDR1 as SGDLS and CDR2 as YYNGEE. V lost 7 bases to trimming and J lost 0 bases, with 14 bases between them. The CDR3 is 16 amino acids. This chain's CDR3 is CASGIGHPSGANVLTF. CDR3 DNA sequence: TGTGCCAGCGGGATAGGACACCCCTCTGGGGCCAACGTCCTGACTTTC.

The chain couples TRBV12-3 or TRBV12-4 to TRBJ2-1, with a possible D match to TRBD2 (6 bases). The CDR3 contains 15 residues. Trimming cost V 7 bases and J 0 bases, with 13 bases left between them. The CDR3 DNA sequence: TGTGCCAGCACCTCCCGGGACTTCTCCTACAATGAGCAGTTCTTC. Translated, it gives CASTSRDFSYNEQFF.

At least ten counts were recorded for this clonotype. The chain combines TRBV5-8 with TRBJ2-7; 8 positions agree with TRBD1. J lost 3 bases, V lost 6 bases, and 8 bases had no gene match. The CDR3 covers 14 residues. Germline V gene data show CDR1 as SGHTS and CDR2 as YDEGEE. CDR3 region: CASTQRTGFYEQYF. The DNA for the CDR3 is TGTGCCAGCACCCAGCGGACAGGGTTCTACGAGCAGTACTTC.

This clonotype was observed many times. V is TRBV5-1 and J is TRBJ2-5; 8 nucleotides match TRBD1. J was trimmed by 5 bases and V by 5 bases; bases with no gene match: 8. Germline-derived CDR1 and CDR2 are SGHRS and YFSETQ. The CDR3 spans 14 residues. The CDR3 loop reads CASRPGQGHETQYF. The DNA of the CDR3 is TGCGCCAGCAGACCTGGACAGGGTCATGAGACCCAGTACTTC.

The sample holds many counts of this clonotype. V gene TRBV7-9 combines with J gene TRBJ1-1, with D uncertain. Germline V lookup: CDR1 SEHNR, CDR2 FQNEAQ (reference sequence). Trimming took off 0 bases at V and 6 bases at J, with 14 bases between the two ends. The CDR3 runs 15 residues. CDR3 in DNA: TGTGCCAGCAGCTTAGCGTCGTCAAAAGGCGCTGAAGCTTTCTTT. It codes for CASSLASSKGAEAFF.

This clonotype has a count of ten or more. The chain is built from TRBV5-6 and TRBJ1-1; D gene uncertain. Trimming cost V 0 bases and J 7 bases, with 7 bases left between them. The CDR3 has 12 residues. The germline CDR1 and CDR2 sequences are SGHDT and YYEEEE. This chain's CDR3 is CASSLAGLEAFF. CDR3 coding DNA: TGTGCCAGCAGCTTGGCAGGACTTGAAGCTTTCTTT.

This clonotype was counted at least ten times. The chain couples TRBV7-9 to TRBJ2-1; D perhaps matches TRBD1 (6 bases). Germline lookup yields CDR1 SEHNR and CDR2 FQNEAQ (reference sequence). There are 14 residues in the CDR3. Trimming took 0 bases from V and 6 from J, leaving 9 bases between them. The DNA of the CDR3 is TGTGCCAGCAGCTTAGCGGGGGCTGCCAATGAGCAGTTCTTC. Translated, it gives CASSLAGAANEQFF.

Ten or more counts support this clonotype. The genes are TRBV12-3 or TRBV12-4 and TRBJ1-5; D perhaps matches TRBD1 (5 bases). The V gene lost 1 base and the J gene lost 3 bases, with 16 bases spanning the gap. This CDR3 contains 17 residues. The CDR3 spells CASSLDRDRGPNQPQHF. The CDR3 DNA reads as TGTGCCAGCAGTTTAGACCGGGACCGAGGGCCCAATCAGCCCCAGCATTTT.

This clonotype was seen a few times. CDR3 residues: CASSSAGTPSRSYEQYF. Written as DNA, the CDR3 is TGTGCCAGCAGCTCAGCCGGGACCCCAAGTAGGTCCTACGAGCAGTACTTC. V usage is TRBV7-6 and J usage is TRBJ2-7; tentatively, D is TRBD1 or TRBD2 (5 bases each). Germline V gene sequence: CDR1 SGHVS, CDR2 FNYEAQ. This CDR3 spans 17 amino acids. Trimming left V 4 bases short and J 1 base short, with 20 bases between. The whole variable domain, remainder taken from reference TRBV7-6 and TRBJ2-7, is GAGVSQSPRYKVTKRGQDVALRCDPISGHVSLYWYRQALGQGPEFLTYFNYEAQQDKSGLPNDRFSAERPEGSISTLTIQRTEQRDSAMYRCASSSAGTPSRSYEQYFGPGTRLTVT.

This clonotype came up many times. The chain has TRBV9 and TRBJ1-1, with TRBD1 as a possible D gene (6 bases). The CDR3 extends over 15 amino acids. CDR1 is SGDLS, CDR2 YYNGEE, per germline. V lost 2 bases and J lost 4, with 15 bases in between. For the CDR3, the DNA is TGTGCCAGCAGCGTGACCGGGACATATGGCACTGAAGCTTTCTTT. Translation gives CASSVTGTYGTEAFF.

In its sample, this clonotype was seen many times. V is TRBV12-3 or TRBV12-4 and J is TRBJ1-6; unclear D gene. The CDR3 totals 15 residues. The V and J ends lost 0 bases and 6 bases respectively, with 9 bases between them. The CDR3 region is CASSLAGFLNSPLHF. The CDR3 nucleotides are TGTGCCAGCAGTTTAGCCGGGTTCCTTAATTCACCCCTCCACTTT.

In this sample, this clonotype turned up many times. The V gene is TRBV12-3 or TRBV12-4, the J gene TRBJ2-3; 7 bases match TRBD2. Trimming cost V 3 bases and J 2 bases; bases outside gene matches: 17. There are 19 residues in the CDR3. The CDR3 loop reads CASSFVQRGLTFNTDTQYF. CDR3 DNA sequence: TGTGCCAGCAGTTTTGTTCAGCGGGGATTGACGTTCAACACAGATACGCAGTATTTT.

This clonotype was detected many times. The chain links TRBV20-1 to TRBJ2-1, with no clear D. V was clipped by 5 bases and J by 10 bases, with 12 bases between them. This CDR3 has 11 amino acids. Per the germline V gene, CDR1 is DFQATT and CDR2 is SNEGSKA (reference sequence). Here the CDR3 reads CSASRAREQFF. Here the CDR3 DNA reads TGCAGTGCTTCACGGGCCAGGGAGCAGTTCTTC.

This clonotype has at least ten counts. V usage is TRBV4-3 and J usage is TRBJ2-7; 7 positions match TRBD2. Losses at the gene ends were 3 bases for V and 5 bases for J; bases not matched to a gene: 13. This CDR3 is 16 amino acids long. Looked up from germline, CDR1 is LGHNA and CDR2 is YSLEER. This chain's CDR3 is CASSQVLAVLGNEQYF. As DNA, the CDR3 is TGCGCCAGCAGCCAGGTTCTAGCGGTTCTTGGGAACGAGCAGTACTTC.

This clonotype was counted at least ten times. This chain connects TRBV20-1 to TRBJ2-1; 8 nucleotides line up with TRBD2. The J segment lost 15 bases and the V segment lost 3 bases, leaving 7 bases of the junction unmatched. This CDR3 region has 11 residues. Germline CDR1 reads DFQATT; CDR2 reads SNEGSKA (reference sequence). The CDR3 loop is CSASGGTSRFF. CDR3 nucleotide sequence: TGCAGTGCTAGTGGCGGGACTAGTAGGTTCTTC.